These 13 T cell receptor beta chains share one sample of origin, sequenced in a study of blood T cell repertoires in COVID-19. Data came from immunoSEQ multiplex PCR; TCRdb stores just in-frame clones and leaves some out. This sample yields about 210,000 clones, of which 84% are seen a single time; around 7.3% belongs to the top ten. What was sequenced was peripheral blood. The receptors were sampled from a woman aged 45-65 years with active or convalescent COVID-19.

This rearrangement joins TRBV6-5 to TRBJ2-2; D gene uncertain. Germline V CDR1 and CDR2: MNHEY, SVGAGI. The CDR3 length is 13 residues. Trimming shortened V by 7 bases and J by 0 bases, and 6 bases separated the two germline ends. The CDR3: CASMAPNTGELFF. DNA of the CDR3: TGTGCCAGCATGGCACCGAACACCGGGGAGCTGTTTTTT.

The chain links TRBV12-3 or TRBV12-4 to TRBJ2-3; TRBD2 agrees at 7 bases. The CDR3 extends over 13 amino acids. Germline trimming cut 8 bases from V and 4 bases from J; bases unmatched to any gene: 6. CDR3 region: CASGGGRADTQYF. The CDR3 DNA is TGTGCCAGCGGTGGGGGGAGGGCAGATACGCAGTATTTT.

CDR3 residues: CATSDPGQGASPHNEQFF. In nucleotides, the CDR3 is TGTGCCACCAGTGATCCGGGACAGGGAGCCTCTCCTCACAATGAGCAGTTCTTC. The chain has TRBV24-1 and TRBJ2-1, with 9 bases fitting TRBD1. Germline loops: CDR1 KGHDR, CDR2 SFDVKD. The length of the CDR3 is 18 residues. After removal of 3 bases from V and 5 bases from J, the junction contained 13 bases not matched to a gene.

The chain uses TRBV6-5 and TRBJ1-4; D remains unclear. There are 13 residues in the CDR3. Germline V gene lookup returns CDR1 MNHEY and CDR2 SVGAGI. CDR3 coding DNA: TGTGGTTCGGAGCAGGTGCCGGGGGAAAAACTGTTTTTT. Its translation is CGSEQVPGEKLFF.

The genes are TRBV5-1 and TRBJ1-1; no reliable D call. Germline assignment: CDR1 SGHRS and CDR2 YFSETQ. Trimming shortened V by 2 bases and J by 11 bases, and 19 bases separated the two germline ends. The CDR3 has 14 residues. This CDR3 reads CASSFSGQIGEAFF. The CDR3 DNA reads TGCGCCAGCAGCTTTAGCGGGCAGATTGGTGAGGCTTTCTTT.

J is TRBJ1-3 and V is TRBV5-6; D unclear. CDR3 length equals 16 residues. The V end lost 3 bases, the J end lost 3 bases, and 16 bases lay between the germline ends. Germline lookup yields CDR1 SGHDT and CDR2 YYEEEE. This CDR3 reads CASSSAGEDFGNTIYF. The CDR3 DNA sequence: TGTGCCAGCAGCTCCGCCGGAGAGGATTTTGGAAACACCATATATTTT.

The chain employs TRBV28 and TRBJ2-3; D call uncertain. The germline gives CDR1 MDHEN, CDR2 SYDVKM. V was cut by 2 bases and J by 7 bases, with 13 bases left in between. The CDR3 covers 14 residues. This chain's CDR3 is CASSLLSQSNTQYF. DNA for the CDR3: TGTGCCAGCAGTTTACTCTCGCAGTCCAATACGCAGTATTTT.

In DNA, the CDR3 is TGTGCCAGCAGCCAAAAGGGGATCGGAAACACCATATATTTT. Amino acids: CASSQKGIGNTIYF. The chain carries TRBV13 and TRBJ1-3, with D perhaps matching TRBD1 (5 bases). Germline V gene data show CDR1 as PRHDT and CDR2 as FYEKMQ (reference sequence). The germline V and J ends were trimmed by 5 bases and 4 bases, with 12 bases remaining between them. CDR3 length: 14 residues.

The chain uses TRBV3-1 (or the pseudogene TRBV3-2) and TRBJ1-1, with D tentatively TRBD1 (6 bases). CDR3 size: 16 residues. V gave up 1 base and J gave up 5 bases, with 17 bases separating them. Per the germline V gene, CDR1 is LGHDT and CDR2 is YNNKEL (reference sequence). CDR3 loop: CASSQGSRGHLTEAFF. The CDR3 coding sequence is TGTGCCAGCAGCCAAGGAAGCAGGGGACATTTAACTGAAGCTTTCTTT.

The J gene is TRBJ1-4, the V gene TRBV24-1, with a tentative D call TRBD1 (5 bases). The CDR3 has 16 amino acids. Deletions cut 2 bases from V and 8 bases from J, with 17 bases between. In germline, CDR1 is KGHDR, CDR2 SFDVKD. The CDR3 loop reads CATSDSPPGGGEKLFF. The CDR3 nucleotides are TGTGCCACCAGTGATTCCCCCCCCGGGGGAGGGGAAAAACTGTTTTTT.

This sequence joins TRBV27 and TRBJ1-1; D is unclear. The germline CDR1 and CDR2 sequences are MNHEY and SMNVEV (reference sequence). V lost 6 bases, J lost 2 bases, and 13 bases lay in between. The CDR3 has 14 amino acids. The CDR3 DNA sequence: TGTGCCAGCAGCCCCTTGGGCAAAAACACTGAAGCTTTCTTT. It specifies CASSPLGKNTEAFF.

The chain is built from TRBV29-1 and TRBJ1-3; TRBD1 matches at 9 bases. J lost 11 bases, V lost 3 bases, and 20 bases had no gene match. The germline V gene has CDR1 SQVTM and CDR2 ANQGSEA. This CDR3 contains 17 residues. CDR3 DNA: TGCAGCGTTGACGCCGGGGGGACCGGGACAGGGAGGTACTCCATATATTTT. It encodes CSVDAGGTGTGRYSIYF.

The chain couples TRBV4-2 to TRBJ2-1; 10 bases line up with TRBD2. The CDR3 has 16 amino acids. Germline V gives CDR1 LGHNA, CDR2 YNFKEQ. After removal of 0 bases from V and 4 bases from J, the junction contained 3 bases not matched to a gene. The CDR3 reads CASSQEASGGYNEQFF. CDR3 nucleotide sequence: TGTGCCAGCAGCCAAGAGGCTAGCGGGGGTTACAATGAGCAGTTCTTC.